The 26 T cell receptor beta chains below all came from one sample that was sequenced in a study of shared clonotypes between healthy human individuals. Some clones are missing from TCRdb's copy, which holds only in-frame ones; the method was immunoSEQ multiplex PCR. In the table there are about 2.3 million clones, 80% to 95% of which are singletons. Sequencing was carried out using naive CD4+ T cells from PBMCs. Regarding subset: CD45RA+ positively selected. These receptors all come from a man in his late teens or twenties in good health. Some clones in this sample may be carry-over from other donors' samples.

The rearrangement uses TRBV5-4 and TRBJ2-1; 7 bases line up with TRBD1. Trimming cost V 4 bases and J 6 bases; bases outside gene matches: 4. The CDR3 has 13 amino acids. Germline CDR1 reads SGHNT; CDR2 reads YYREEE (reference sequence). The CDR3 spells CASSTGAGNEQFF. CDR3 in DNA: TGTGCCAGCAGCACAGGGGCAGGCAATGAGCAGTTCTTC. The whole variable domain, remainder taken from reference TRBV5-4 and TRBJ2-1, is ETGVTQSPTHLIKTRGQQVTLRCSSQSGHNTVSWYQQALGQGPQFIFQYYREEENGRGNFPPRFSGLQFPNYSSELNVNALELDDSALYLCASSTGAGNEQFFGPGTRLTVL.

The gene calls are TRBV4-2 and TRBJ2-1; D tentatively fits TRBD1 or TRBD2 (5 bases each). Germline CDR1 and CDR2: LGHNA and YNFKEQ. The CDR3 consists of 16 residues. V was shortened by 1 base and J by 3 bases, with 13 bases between the two germline ends. The CDR3 sequence: CASSQVPRDHYNEQFF. The CDR3, as DNA: TGTGCCAGCAGCCAAGTCCCCAGGGACCACTACAATGAGCAGTTCTTC.

The chain carries TRBV7-3 and TRBJ1-1; a possible D gene is TRBD1 (6 bases). Per the germline V gene, CDR1 is SGHTA and CDR2 is FQGTGA. V was cut by 7 bases and J by 7 bases, with 16 bases left in between. The CDR3 runs to 13 residues. CDR3 residues: CASTKEGDGEAFF. Here the CDR3 DNA reads TGTGCCAGCACCAAGGAGGGGGATGGTGAAGCTTTCTTT.

As to this clone: Other DNA sequences from this sample encode an identical CDR3 as well. V usage is TRBV28 and J usage is TRBJ2-5; possibly TRBD1 for D (5 bases). The V gene's germline CDR1 is MDHEN and CDR2 SYDVKM. V gave up 3 bases and J gave up 2 bases, with 7 bases separating them. The CDR3 has 13 residues. DNA of the CDR3: TGTGCCAGCAGTTTTGGGGCTCAAGAGACCCAGTACTTC. Translating gives CASSFGAQETQYF.

V is TRBV19 and J is TRBJ1-2; 8 positions match TRBD1. J gave up 5 bases and V 3 bases, and 14 bases lay outside the gene matches. The germline gives CDR1 LNHDA, CDR2 SQIVND (reference sequence). The CDR3 has 17 amino acids. The CDR3 here is CASSMIWARTGTYGYTF. The CDR3 DNA is TGTGCCAGTAGTATGATTTGGGCGAGGACAGGGACGTATGGCTACACCTTC.

V gene TRBV15 combines with J gene TRBJ2-3; a possible D gene is TRBD1 (6 bases). The V end lost 1 base, the J end lost 1 base, and 15 bases lay between the germline ends. This CDR3 comprises 17 residues. CDR1 is LNHNV and CDR2 is YYDKDF in the germline V gene (reference sequence). The CDR3 region is CATSRGYRVSRTDTQYF. In nucleotides, the CDR3 is TGTGCCACCAGCAGAGGGTACAGGGTGTCCCGCACAGATACGCAGTATTTT.

The chain joins TRBV18 to TRBJ1-1; weak D call: TRBD1 (5 bases). The length of the CDR3 is 14 residues. Germline CDR1 reads KGHSH; CDR2 reads LQKENI. V was clipped by 3 bases and J by 4 bases, with 12 bases between them. The CDR3 bases are TGTGCCAGCTCACCGCAGGGAATGTCCACTGAAGCTTTCTTT. Residues: CASSPQGMSTEAFF.

Concerning this clone itself: Mismatch with germline at one junction end may stem from a read error. The chain uses TRBV5-4 and TRBJ2-3; D perhaps matches TRBD2 (5 bases). The CDR3 length is 13 residues. Germline V gene sequence: CDR1 SGHNT, CDR2 YYREEE (reference sequence). The CDR3 sequence: CASSLGPEVDQTF. DNA of the CDR3: TGTGCCAGCAGCTTGGGCCCGGAGGTCGACCAGACCTTC.

The chain recombines TRBV6-5 with TRBJ1-2; 11 nucleotides match TRBD1. J gave up 5 bases and V 2 bases, and 4 bases lay outside the gene matches. The CDR3 has 15 residues. The germline V gene has CDR1 MNHEY and CDR2 SVGAGI. The CDR3 region is CASSYMDRGPYGYTF. The CDR3 nucleotides read TGTGCCAGCAGTTACATGGACAGGGGGCCATATGGCTACACCTTC.

The chain uses TRBV5-1 and TRBJ2-2; 8 bases match TRBD2. The CDR3 is 15 amino acids. V was pared by 3 bases and J by 3 bases, with 4 bases of the junction left unmatched. Germline CDR1 and CDR2: SGHRS and YFSETQ. This chain's CDR3 is CASSSTSGYTGELFF. The CDR3 nucleotides are TGCGCCAGCAGCTCCACTAGCGGATACACCGGGGAGCTGTTTTTT.

The chain couples TRBV5-4 to TRBJ2-7, with D hard to call. The CDR3 runs 12 residues. Germline loops: CDR1 SGHNT, CDR2 YYREEE (reference sequence). Trimming left V 0 bases short and J 4 bases short, with 5 bases between. The DNA for the CDR3 is TGTGCCAGCAGCTTGGAAGAGTACGAGCAGTACTTC. Protein: CASSLEEYEQYF. Using reference TRBV5-4 and TRBJ2-7 for the parts outside the CDR3, the full variable domain is ETGVTQSPTHLIKTRGQQVTLRCSSQSGHNTVSWYQQALGQGPQFIFQYYREEENGRGNFPPRFSGLQFPNYSSELNVNALELDDSALYLCASSLEEYEQYFGPGTRLTVT.

This clone was counted a single time. The V gene is TRBV11-2, the J gene TRBJ1-3, with D possibly matching TRBD1 (6 bases). The V gene's germline CDR1 is SGHAT and CDR2 FQNNGV. The CDR3 runs 17 residues. V gave up 1 base and J gave up 2 bases, with 15 bases separating them. CDR3 sequence: CASSLVGGAATGNTIYF. DNA for the CDR3: TGTGCCAGCAGCTTAGTCGGGGGGGCGGCTACTGGAAACACCATATATTTT.

The chain carries TRBV5-1 and TRBJ2-7; maybe TRBD2 (6 bases). Germline CDR1 reads SGHRS; CDR2 reads YFSETQ. There are 14 residues in the CDR3. V shed 5 bases and J shed 2 bases, with 14 bases lying between them. CDR3 sequence (DNA): TGCGCCAGCAGTCGACCCGCGGGGACCTACGAGCAGTACTTC. Protein product: CASSRPAGTYEQYF. The full variable domain, rest sourced from reference TRBV5-1 and TRBJ2-7, is KAGVTQTPRYLIKTRGQQVTLSCSPISGHRSVSWYQQTPGQGLQFLFEYFSETQRNKGNFPGRFSGRQFSNSRSEMNVSTLELGDSALYLCASSRPAGTYEQYFGPGTRLTVT.

The chain is built from TRBV6-6 and TRBJ2-3, with 12 bases matching TRBD2. CDR1 MNHNY and CDR2 SVGAGI come from the germline V gene (reference sequence). V shed 5 bases and J 10 bases; nucleotides not matched to a gene: 1. The CDR3 extends over 12 amino acids. The CDR3 nucleotides are TGTGCCAGCAGTCGACTAGCGGGAGCGCAGTATTTT. Protein: CASSRLAGAQYF.

This clone has just one count. The chain recombines TRBV5-6 with TRBJ2-1, with 9 bases aligning to TRBD1. The germline V gene encodes CDR1 SGHDT and CDR2 YYEEEE. V shed 2 bases and J 12 bases; nucleotides not matched to a gene: 15. This CDR3 is 16 amino acids long. CDR3 DNA sequence: TGTGCCAGCAGCTTTATACCGGGACAGGGTCCTTTTGGGCAGTTCTTC. As protein: CASSFIPGQGPFGQFF.

This clone has just a few counts. The rearrangement uses TRBV5-1 and TRBJ1-1; D is unresolved. The CDR3 extends over 14 amino acids. The V gene's germline CDR1 is SGHRS and CDR2 YFSETQ. Trimming left V 2 bases short and J 4 bases short, with 12 bases between. The CDR3 DNA is TGCGCCAGCAGCTTTGTTGTGGGCCTCACTGAAGCTTTCTTT. Its protein is CASSFVVGLTEAFF. Full variable domain (remainder filled in from reference TRBV5-1 and TRBJ1-1): KAGVTQTPRYLIKTRGQQVTLSCSPISGHRSVSWYQQTPGQGLQFLFEYFSETQRNKGNFPGRFSGRQFSNSRSEMNVSTLELGDSALYLCASSFVVGLTEAFFGQGTRLTVV.

This clone was seen once. This chain joins TRBV5-1 and TRBJ2-7; TRBD1 matches at 8 bases. J lost 2 bases, V lost 1 base, and 5 bases had no gene match. The CDR3 length is 15 residues. The V gene's germline CDR1 is SGHRS and CDR2 YFSETQ. CDR3 region: CASSLTGGNTYEQYF. The CDR3 DNA reads as TGCGCCAGCAGCTTGACAGGGGGAAACACCTACGAGCAGTACTTC. Drawing the rest from reference TRBV5-1 and TRBJ2-7, the complete variable domain is KAGVTQTPRYLIKTRGQQVTLSCSPISGHRSVSWYQQTPGQGLQFLFEYFSETQRNKGNFPGRFSGRQFSNSRSEMNVSTLELGDSALYLCASSLTGGNTYEQYFGPGTRLTVT.

The rearrangement uses TRBV7-9 and TRBJ2-1; 7 bases are a match to TRBD1. Germline assignment: CDR1 SEHNR and CDR2 FQNEAQ (reference sequence). The V gene end was trimmed by 5 bases and the J gene end by 2 bases; junction bases not matched to a gene: 15. This CDR3 has 18 amino acids. DNA of the CDR3: TGTGCCAGCAGCCCGGGACAGTACGTTCATTTAACCTACAATGAGCAGTTCTTC. Protein product: CASSPGQYVHLTYNEQFF.

The chain employs TRBV6-6 and TRBJ1-2; D is possibly TRBD1 (6 bases). Germline V gene sequence: CDR1 MNHNY, CDR2 SVGAGI (reference sequence). CDR3 length: 13 amino acids. V lost 8 bases and J lost 1, with 11 bases in between. DNA for the CDR3: TGTGCCAGCGGGACAAGAAATAACTATGGCTACACCTTC. This sequence encodes CASGTRNNYGYTF.

In nucleotides, the CDR3 is TGTGCCAGCAGCTTAGGACTCCGACTAGCGGGAGGCTCTAGCACAGATACGCAGTATTTT. Its protein product is CASSLGLRLAGGSSTDTQYF. The chain uses TRBV11-3 and TRBJ2-3; 13 bases agree with TRBD2. In germline, CDR1 is SGHNT, CDR2 YENEEA. The junction had 10 bases not matched to a gene; V was cut back by 1 base and J by 0 bases. The CDR3 loop spans 20 amino acids.

The V gene is TRBV9, the J gene TRBJ2-6; D not certain. There are 16 residues in the CDR3. CDR1 is SGDLS and CDR2 is YYNGEE in the germline V gene. Trimming took 0 bases from V and 4 from J, leaving 11 bases between them. CDR3 nucleotides: TGTGCCAGCAGCGTAGGATGGGTCCCCGGGGCCAACGTCCTGACTTTC. It specifies CASSVGWVPGANVLTF. The variable domain in full, with the rest retrieved from reference TRBV9 and TRBJ2-6, is DSGVTQTPKHLITATGQRVTLRCSPRSGDLSVYWYQQSLDQGLQFLIQYYNGEERAKGNILERFSAQQFPDLHSELNLSSLELGDSALYFCASSVGWVPGANVLTFGAGSRLTVL.

This rearrangement joins TRBV7-3 to TRBJ2-1; D not certain. Trimming removed 2 bases at V and 0 bases at J, with 11 bases between. CDR1 is SGHTA, CDR2 FQGTGA, per germline. The CDR3 has 16 amino acids. CDR3 loop: CASSLLEASSYNEQFF. Here the CDR3 DNA reads TGTGCCAGCAGCTTACTAGAAGCGAGCTCCTACAATGAGCAGTTCTTC.

The rearrangement joins TRBV6-6 to TRBJ2-3; weak D call: TRBD2 (5 bases). V was trimmed by 1 base and J by 2 bases, leaving 13 bases between them. The CDR3 is 16 amino acids. Germline-derived CDR1 and CDR2 are MNHNY and SVGAGI (reference sequence). The CDR3 region has the DNA TGTGCCAGCAGTTACTGGAGCGGAGCACTCACAGATACGCAGTATTTT. This translates into CASSYWSGALTDTQYF.

The rearrangement joins TRBV4-1 to TRBJ2-7; D possibly corresponds to TRBD2 (5 bases). This CDR3 contains 17 residues. Germline V gene data show CDR1 as MGHRA and CDR2 as YSYEKL. With 1 base removed from V and 1 base from J, the gap between germline ends came to 17 bases. The CDR3 coding sequence is TGCGCCAGCAGCCAAGCTCTACGGACTCGTGGGTCCTACGAGCAGTACTTC. It codes for CASSQALRTRGSYEQYF.

This clone was recorded once. V and J are TRBV19 and TRBJ2-5, with TRBD1 identical over 9 bases. CDR3 size: 15 residues. Germline CDR1 LNHDA, CDR2 SQIVND (reference sequence). Germline trimming cut 7 bases from V and 4 bases from J; bases unmatched to any gene: 10. The CDR3 loop reads CASTLTGGEIETQYF. Written as DNA, the CDR3 is TGTGCCAGTACCTTAACAGGGGGCGAGATAGAGACCCAGTACTTC.

The genes are TRBV4-1 and TRBJ2-3; possible D gene TRBD1, 5 bases. V was clipped by 2 bases and J by 0 bases, with 18 bases between them. Per germline, CDR1 MGHRA and CDR2 YSYEKL. The CDR3 is 18 residues long. CDR3 nucleotides: TGCGCCAGCAGCCAACGTCAGTGGACAACCTCTAGCACAGATACGCAGTATTTT. Amino acid sequence: CASSQRQWTTSSTDTQYF.